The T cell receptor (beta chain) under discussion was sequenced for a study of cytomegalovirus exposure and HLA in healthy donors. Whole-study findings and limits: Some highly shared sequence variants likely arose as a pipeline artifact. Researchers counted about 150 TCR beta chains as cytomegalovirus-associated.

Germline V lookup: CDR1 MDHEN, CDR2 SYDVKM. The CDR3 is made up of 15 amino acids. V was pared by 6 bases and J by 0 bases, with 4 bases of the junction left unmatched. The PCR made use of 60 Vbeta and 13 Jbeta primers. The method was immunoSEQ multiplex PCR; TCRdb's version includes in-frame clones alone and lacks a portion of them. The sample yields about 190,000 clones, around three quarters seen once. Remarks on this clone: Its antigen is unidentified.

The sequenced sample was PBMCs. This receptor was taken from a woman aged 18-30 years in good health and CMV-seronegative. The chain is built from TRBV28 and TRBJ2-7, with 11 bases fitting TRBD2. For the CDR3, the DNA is TGTGCCAGCAGACCGACTAGCGGGGCCTCCTACGAGCAGTACTTC. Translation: CASRPTSGASYEQYF.